Sequencing of this TCR beta chain was carried out in a study of graft-versus-host responses after intestinal transplantation. For the study at large: Recipients were given multivisceral, liver-intestinal, or isolated intestinal transplants.

Comment on this clone: What it recognizes is unknown.

Study findings and constraints: GvH clones occurred in recipient marrow; some first appeared in ileum or blood. The study associated peak circulating GvH clone levels with early post-transplant HvG declines.

Sequencing was performed with immunoSEQ multiplex PCR; in TCRdb, only in-frame clones are kept and a portion is missing. The sample has about 86,000 clones, roughly 90% seen once. CDR3 length equals 15 residues. Trimming removed 0 bases from V and 1 base from J, with 7 bases in between. The V gene's germline CDR1 is SGDLS and CDR2 YYNGEE. The clonotype originates from a human donor who was the organ donor for an intestinal transplant. The rearrangement links TRBV9 to TRBJ2-2; no clear D gene. The material sequenced was unstimulated CD4+ T cells sorted from spleen or lymph node cells, taken before transplant. For the CDR3, the DNA is TGTGCCAGCAGCGTAGGTCCGGTGAACACCGGGGAGCTGTTTTTT. It specifies CASSVGPVNTGELFF.